These 28 T cell receptor beta chains were sequenced from one sample in a study of blood T cell repertoires in COVID-19. The method was immunoSEQ multiplex PCR; TCRdb's version includes in-frame clones alone and lacks a portion of them. This table holds approximately 170,000 clones, about 83% found once. What was sequenced was peripheral blood. Every receptor here comes from a man aged 65 to 85 who had recovered from COVID-19.

This clone occurred a few times. The genes are TRBV7-2 and TRBJ2-3, with 7 bases lining up with TRBD2. Germline CDR1 SGHTA, CDR2 FQGNSA. V gave up 0 bases and J gave up 8 bases; unmatched junction bases: 8. The length of the CDR3 is 15 residues. The DNA for the CDR3 is TGTGCCAGCAGCTTAGCAGGGAGGGATGTAGGTACGCAGTATTTT. It encodes CASSLAGRDVGTQYF.

The V and J genes are TRBV9 and TRBJ2-3; 8 nucleotides line up with TRBD2. V shed 0 bases and J 3 bases; nucleotides not matched to a gene: 6. Germline values: CDR1 SGDLS, CDR2 YYNGEE. The CDR3 has 16 residues. This chain's CDR3 is CASSVGLAGPTDTQYF. The CDR3 region has the DNA TGTGCCAGCAGCGTAGGGTTAGCGGGACCTACAGATACGCAGTATTTT.

The genes are TRBV6-6 and TRBJ2-7; 8 positions agree with TRBD2. This CDR3 is 15 amino acids long. Germline CDR1 MNHNY, CDR2 SVGAGI (reference sequence). The V segment lost 7 bases and the J segment 5 bases; nucleotides outside the gene matches: 13. The CDR3, as DNA: TGTGCCAGCAAACTCCTAAGTAGCGGGACCCACGAGCAGTACTTC. Amino acid sequence: CASKLLSSGTHEQYF.

The chain employs TRBV2 and TRBJ2-7, with 8 bases matching TRBD1. Germline loops: CDR1 SNHLY, CDR2 FYNNEI. V shed 5 bases, J shed 4 bases, and the junction held 10 bases outside the gene matches. This CDR3 is 15 amino acids long. CDR3 in DNA: TGTGCCAGCAGTCGAGGCGGACAGGGACGGTACGAGCAGTACTTC. This sequence encodes CASSRGGQGRYEQYF.

The V and J genes are TRBV2 and TRBJ1-2; D gene ambiguous. The V gene lost 8 bases and the J gene lost 1 base, with 17 bases spanning the gap. This CDR3 comprises 15 residues. Germline lookup yields CDR1 SNHLY and CDR2 FYNNEI. In nucleotides, the CDR3 is TGTGCCAGCGTGGTCAACGCCCGGGTTAACTATGGCTACACCTTC. Encoded protein: CASVVNARVNYGYTF.

This clone was counted between two and nine times. The V call is TRBV18, the J call TRBJ1-5; 8 nucleotides align to TRBD1. The germline CDR1 and CDR2 sequences are KGHSH and LQKENI. CDR3 length equals 15 residues. Trimming removed 6 bases from V and 7 bases from J; junction bases left unmatched: 11. CDR3 sequence: CASSETDRVEQPQHF. CDR3 nucleotide sequence: TGTGCCAGCTCGGAAACGGACAGGGTCGAACAGCCCCAGCATTTT.

V is TRBV7-9 and J is TRBJ1-4; perhaps TRBD1 as D (5 bases). This CDR3 is 14 amino acids long. V was clipped by 2 bases and J by 5 bases, with 9 bases between them. Germline V lookup: CDR1 SEHNR, CDR2 FQNEAQ (reference sequence). CDR3 sequence: CASSLRQTNEKLFF. The CDR3 nucleotides are TGTGCCAGCAGCTTACGACAGACAAATGAAAAACTGTTTTTT.

The chain couples TRBV13 to TRBJ1-2, with D possibly being TRBD1 (6 bases). The CDR3 consists of 13 residues. Germline V gene lookup returns CDR1 PRHDT and CDR2 FYEKMQ (reference sequence). V gave up 6 bases and J gave up 4 bases, with 12 bases separating them. Written as DNA, the CDR3 is TGTGCCAGCAGGAACAGGGATAGCTATGGCTACACCTTC. Protein sequence: CASRNRDSYGYTF.

The gene calls are TRBV7-6 and TRBJ1-1; 8 bases match TRBD1. V lost 1 base and J lost 6; bases outside the gene matches: 10. The germline gives CDR1 SGHVS, CDR2 FNYEAQ. CDR3 size: 16 residues. DNA for the CDR3: TGTGCCAGCAGCTTAGAATCAGGGGGCGCCGGAGCTGAAGCTTTCTTT. This gives the protein CASSLESGGAGAEAFF.

The chain links TRBV5-6 to TRBJ1-5; 7 nucleotides align to TRBD1. CDR3 length equals 16 residues. Germline-derived CDR1 and CDR2 are SGHDT and YYEEEE. Trimming at V came to 4 bases and at J to 4 bases, leaving 11 bases not matched to a gene. The CDR3 here is CASSRQGEGRNQPQHF. DNA of the CDR3: TGTGCCAGCAGCCGGCAGGGGGAAGGTCGGAATCAGCCCCAGCATTTT.

The genes are TRBV3-1 (or the pseudogene TRBV3-2) and TRBJ1-5; D is undetermined. Germline CDR1 and CDR2: LGHDT and YNNKEL (reference sequence). The V gene lost 0 bases and the J gene lost 2 bases, with 11 bases spanning the gap. There are 16 residues in the CDR3. The DNA for the CDR3 is TGTGCCAGCAGCCAAGATAGCCGGGGAGGCAATCAGCCCCAGCATTTT. Encoded protein: CASSQDSRGGNQPQHF.

This chain uses TRBV6-5 with TRBJ2-5; maybe TRBD2 (6 bases). This CDR3 contains 14 residues. Germline V gives CDR1 MNHEY, CDR2 SVGAGI. V was pared by 6 bases and J by 4 bases, with 15 bases between. CDR3 region: CASRRERVAETQYF. The CDR3 region has the DNA TGTGCCAGCAGACGGGAGAGGGTGGCAGAGACCCAGTACTTC.

The chain combines TRBV5-4 with TRBJ1-2; D not resolved. The CDR3 runs to 13 residues. Germline loops: CDR1 SGHNT, CDR2 YYREEE (reference sequence). V gave up 2 bases and J gave up 8 bases, with 13 bases separating them. The CDR3, as DNA: TGTGCCAGCAGCTTTGCACAGCACCCAGGCTACACCTTC. Translating gives CASSFAQHPGYTF.

The CDR3 DNA reads as TGTGCCATCAGTGAATCCTCCTATGGCTACACCTTC. Translation: CAISESSYGYTF. The chain is built from TRBV10-3 and TRBJ1-2, with no clear D. Trimming took 3 bases from V and 4 from J, leaving 6 bases between them. The germline gives CDR1 ENHRY, CDR2 SYGVKD. The CDR3 runs 12 residues.

The chain combines TRBV10-1 with TRBJ2-3; 7 bases are a match to TRBD1. V lost 5 bases to trimming and J lost 2 bases; unmatched junction nucleotides: 4. The CDR3 sequence is 14 residues long. Germline loops: CDR1 WNHNN, CDR2 SYGVQD (reference sequence). The CDR3 reads CASSLGQHTDTQYF. Here the CDR3 DNA reads TGCGCCAGCAGTCTGGGACAGCACACAGATACGCAGTATTTT.

The rearrangement links TRBV7-2 to TRBJ2-5; 9 nucleotides align to TRBD1. The J segment lost 6 bases and the V segment lost 3 bases, leaving 5 bases of the junction unmatched. Per the germline V gene, CDR1 is SGHTA and CDR2 is FQGNSA. The CDR3 extends over 14 amino acids. The chain's CDR3 is CASSLGQGQQTQYF. CDR3 in DNA: TGTGCCAGCAGCTTGGGACAGGGACAGCAGACCCAGTACTTC.

V is TRBV4-1 and J is TRBJ2-5, with D maybe TRBD2 (6 bases). Trimming removed 0 bases at V and 0 bases at J, with 11 bases between. The germline gives CDR1 MGHRA, CDR2 YSYEKL. The CDR3 runs 16 residues. CDR3 bases: TGCGCCAGCAGCCAAGAGGAGGGGAATTACCAAGAGACCCAGTACTTC. Its translation is CASSQEEGNYQETQYF.

The V and J genes are TRBV7-2 and TRBJ2-7; 9 bases fit TRBD2. The CDR3 has 15 amino acids. Germline V gives CDR1 SGHTA, CDR2 FQGNSA. J gave up 2 bases and V 8 bases, and 10 bases lay outside the gene matches. This CDR3 is CASLGSAGGPYEQYF. The CDR3 nucleotides are TGTGCCAGCCTCGGGTCGGCGGGAGGGCCCTACGAGCAGTACTTC.

This clone was seen a single time. CDR3 bases: TGTGCCAGCAGCTACACCAAGACAGGGAGGGAGCAGTTCTTC. Amino acid sequence: CASSYTKTGREQFF. This rearrangement joins TRBV7-8 to TRBJ2-1; D possibly corresponds to TRBD1 (7 bases). Germline CDR1 reads SGHVS; CDR2 reads FQNEAQ. This CDR3 contains 14 residues. V shed 4 bases and J shed 10 bases, with 17 bases lying between them.

This clone has a single count. The J gene is TRBJ1-2, the V gene TRBV5-5; 7 bases agree with TRBD1. V shed 4 bases, J shed 4 bases, and the junction held 7 bases outside the gene matches. CDR3 size: 14 residues. Germline V gene data show CDR1 as SGHKS and CDR2 as YYEKEE (reference sequence). DNA for the CDR3: TGTGCCAGCAGCCCCCAGGGACAGTTCTATGGCTACACCTTC. This codes for CASSPQGQFYGYTF.

CDR3 protein: CASSPRQLTDTQYF. CDR3 nucleotide sequence: TGTGCCAGCAGCCCGAGACAGCTCACAGATACGCAGTATTTT. This chain links TRBV7-8 with TRBJ2-3; tentatively, D is TRBD1 (5 bases). CDR1 is SGHVS, CDR2 FQNEAQ, per germline. Trimming took 5 bases from V and 2 from J, leaving 11 bases between them. This CDR3 has 14 residues.

The table lists this clone with a count of one. The same CDR3 also results from other DNA sequences found in this sample. V gene TRBV18 combines with J gene TRBJ2-3, with TRBD2 matching over 15 bases. CDR1 and CDR2 from the germline V gene are KGHSH and LQKENI. V shed 3 bases and J 0 bases; nucleotides not matched to a gene: 1. The CDR3 runs to 17 residues. For the CDR3, the DNA is TGTGCCAGCTCACCTGGACTAGCGGGAGGGAGCACAGATACGCAGTATTTT. Residues: CASSPGLAGGSTDTQYF.

J is TRBJ2-1 and V is TRBV6-5; a possible D gene is TRBD2 (6 bases). The CDR3 covers 15 residues. Trimming left V 2 bases short and J 2 bases short, with 10 bases between. Germline assignment: CDR1 MNHEY and CDR2 SVGAGI. This CDR3 is CASSYKGGTYNEQFF. CDR3 nucleotides: TGTGCCAGCAGTTACAAAGGCGGGACCTACAATGAGCAGTTCTTC.

The rearrangement joins TRBV10-3 to TRBJ2-7; TRBD1 aligns across 7 bases. The CDR3 extends over 15 amino acids. CDR1 and CDR2 (germline): ENHRY, SYGVKD. After removal of 7 bases from V and 3 bases from J, the junction contained 12 bases not matched to a gene. The CDR3 DNA reads as TGTGCCATCACCAATGGACAGGATGGGGGCTACGAGCAGTACTTC. Its protein is CAITNGQDGGYEQYF.

The CDR3 region is CASSGHPNTEAFF. CDR3 coding DNA: TGCGCCAGCAGTGGGCACCCGAACACTGAAGCTTTCTTT. The chain combines TRBV10-2 with TRBJ1-1; unclear D gene. CDR1 and CDR2 from the germline V gene are WSHSY and SAAADI. V lost 4 bases and J 1 base, leaving 7 bases between the germline ends. The CDR3 has 13 residues.

The V gene is TRBV6-2 or TRBV6-3, the J gene TRBJ2-3; D unresolved. Trimming took 6 bases from V and 4 from J, leaving 17 bases between them. Germline V gene lookup returns CDR1 MNHEY and CDR2 SVGEGT. The CDR3 contains 15 residues. CDR3 coding DNA: TGTGCCAGCAGCTCCAATATCCGGGTTCCAGATACGCAGTATTTT. Its translation is CASSSNIRVPDTQYF.

The chain uses TRBV7-2 and TRBJ1-3, with D possibly TRBD1 on 5 matching bases. Germline CDR1 and CDR2: SGHTA and FQGNSA. CDR3 length: 14 residues. The V and J ends lost 3 bases and 4 bases respectively, with 10 bases between them. The CDR3 nucleotides are TGTGCCAGCAGCTTTCAGGGTGACGGAAACACCATATATTTT. This gives the protein CASSFQGDGNTIYF. The full variable domain, in which reference TRBV7-2 and TRBJ1-3 provide the parts outside the CDR3, is GAGVSQSPSNKVTEKGKDVELRCDPISGHTALYWYRQSLGQGLEFLIYFQGNSAPDKSGLPSDRFSAERTGGSVSTLTIQRTQQEDSAVYLCASSFQGDGNTIYFGEGSWLTVV.

The V call is TRBV5-6, the J call TRBJ2-2; D may be TRBD1 (6 bases). V was clipped by 1 base and J by 7 bases, with 20 bases between them. This CDR3 has 17 amino acids. The germline gives CDR1 SGHDT, CDR2 YYEEEE. CDR3 sequence: CASSLWRLGGEFGELFF. The CDR3 coding sequence is TGTGCCAGCAGCTTGTGGAGGCTAGGGGGAGAGTTCGGGGAGCTGTTTTTT. Full variable domain (missing parts from reference TRBV5-6 and TRBJ2-2): DAGVTQSPTHLIKTRGQQVTLRCSPKSGHDTVSWYQQALGQGPQFIFQYYEEEERQRGNFPDRFSGHQFPNYSSELNVNALLLGDSALYLCASSLWRLGGEFGELFFGEGSRLTVL.